The present T cell receptor beta chain was sequenced within a study of T cell responses to AZD1222 COVID-19 vaccine. Study outcomes and limitations: Clonal diversity was possibly underestimated, and the donors were mostly white British, with more females. Baseline serostatus was positive in only a handful of AZD1222 recipients. Unmutated regions of variants are reportedly targeted by nearly half of spike-specific TCRs.

The germline gives CDR1 SGHAT, CDR2 FQNNGV. The CDR3 extends over 18 amino acids. The V gene end was trimmed by 0 bases and the J gene end by 6 bases; junction bases not matched to a gene: 14. Measured with immunoSEQ multiplex PCR; TCRdb has only the in-frame clones, and not every one. In the table there are 150,000 or so clones, roughly 94% of which are singletons. In regard to this clone: Its antigen remains unknown.

This receptor was taken from an adult who received the AZD1222 COVID-19 vaccine. The sample here was peripheral blood, taken 28 days after the second AZD1222 dose. This chain connects TRBV11-2 to TRBJ1-2; 9 bases align to TRBD1. The CDR3 protein is CASSLDRGTGRQPHGYTF. The CDR3, as DNA: TGTGCCAGCAGCTTAGATAGGGGGACAGGGCGTCAACCTCATGGCTACACCTTC.